A selection of T cell receptor beta chains follows, all from one sample in a study of blood T cells in healthy people across ages. TCRdb passed the 5' RACE reads through MiXCR, listing each CDR3 protein once. Found here are 540,000 or so distinct CDR3 sequences, around 48% of them singletons; the top ten hold 20% to 25%. The sequencing sample was made of blood. These receptors were taken from an elderly man in good health. The CDR3 runs from the conserved cysteine through the conserved F or W. D genes are given only for firm matches. Clone size is not always given. Where it is, it says once, few, many or a class for expanded clones.

abundance,d_gene,j_gene,v_gene,CDR3aa,CDR3nt
-,-,TRBJ2-5,TRBV11-1,CASSFNGDSQETQYF,TGTGCCAGCAGCTTTAATGGGGATTCGCAAGAGACCCAGTACTTC
-,TRBD2,TRBJ2-7,TRBV20-1,CSAPRPSGGREQYF,TGCAGTGCTCCCCGCCCTAGCGGAGGTCGCGAGCAGTACTTC
-,-,TRBJ2-3,TRBV28,CASRSAPDTQYF,TGTGCCAGCAGGTCAGCTCCAGATACGCAGTATTTT
-,-,TRBJ1-6,TRBV4-1,CASAPRLGSPLHF,TGCGCCAGCGCCCCCAGGCTGGGGTCACCCCTCCACTTT
-,TRBD2,TRBJ2-1,TRBV20-1,CSGNSGRYNGQFF,TGCAGTGGGAATAGCGGGAGATACAATGGGCAGTTCTTC
-,-,TRBJ1-2,TRBV7-9,CASSLDRGPERLYGYTF,TGTGCCAGCAGCTTAGATCGGGGCCCGGAGCGACTATATGGCTACACCTTC
-,-,TRBJ1-2,TRBV4-2,CASRGENYGYTF,TGTGCCAGCAGGGGCGAAAACTATGGCTACACCTTC
-,-,TRBJ2-7,TRBV6-5,CASSYSGLNEQYF,TGTGCCAGCAGTTACTCGGGACTGAATGAGCAGTACTTC
-,-,TRBJ2-4,TRBV6-2/TRBV6-3,CASSYTPRGMEAKNIQYF,TGTGCCAGCAGTTATACCCCACGGGGGATGGAAGCCAAAAACATTCAGTACTTC
-,-,TRBJ2-7,TRBV14,CASSQGTEQYF,TGTGCCAGCAGCCAAGGGACCGAGCAGTACTTC
few,-,TRBJ2-7,TRBV2,CASMTGAPNEQYF,TGTGCCAGCATGACGGGGGCCCCTAACGAGCAGTACTTC
-,-,TRBJ2-3,TRBV15,CATSRGREDTQYF,TGTGCCACCAGCCGGGGTCGCGAAGATACGCAGTATTTT
many,TRBD1,TRBJ2-1,TRBV6-6,CASRAGTGGYNEQFF,TGTGCCAGCAGGGCCGGGACAGGGGGTTACAATGAGCAGTTCTTC
-,-,TRBJ2-3,TRBV19,CASSSGPASATQYF,TGTGCCAGTAGTAGCGGCCCCGCTAGTGCTACGCAGTATTTT
few,-,TRBJ2-5,TRBV20-1,CSALDQGDQETQYF,TGCAGTGCCCTCGACCAGGGAGACCAAGAGACCCAGTACTTC
-,TRBD1,TRBJ1-1,TRBV6-5,CASSLQGAANTEAFF,TGTGCCAGCAGTTTGCAGGGGGCCGCGAACACTGAAGCTTTCTTT
few,TRBD1,TRBJ2-7,TRBV5-1,CASSLGDRGRSYEQYF,TGCGCCAGCAGCTTGGGGGACAGGGGAAGGTCCTACGAGCAGTACTTC
many,-,TRBJ2-2,TRBV6-5,CASSYGSTGELFF,TGTGCCAGCAGTTATGGGTCCACCGGGGAGCTGTTTTTT
few,-,TRBJ2-6,TRBV7-2,CASSHTQTPSGANVLTF,TGTGCCAGCAGCCATACCCAGACCCCTTCTGGGGCCAACGTCCTGACTTTC
-,-,TRBJ1-6,TRBV6-6,CASSPQGRRNSPLHF,TGTGCCAGCAGTCCCCAGGGTCGGAGGAATTCACCCCTCCACTTT
once,-,TRBJ2-4,TRBV20-1,CSARVGFGASYGQYF,TGCAGTGCTAGAGTTGGGTTCGGAGCCTCCTACGGGCAGTACTTC
-,-,TRBJ1-4,TRBV27,CASKSDSTTTNEKLFF,TGTGCCAGCAAGTCCGACAGCACAACAACTAATGAAAAACTGTTTTTT
many,-,TRBJ2-7,TRBV6-6,CASSSTDYEQYF,TGTGCCAGCAGTTCGACAGACTACGAGCAGTACTTC
many,TRBD1,TRBJ2-3,TRBV4-3,CASSPQGGTDTQYF,TGTGCCAGCAGTCCACAGGGGGGCACAGATACGCAGTATTTT